The count of the clone carrying this T cell receptor beta chain is one. Its target is unknown. Samples were taken several times over chemoradiotherapy. The data are from a study of chemoradiotherapy in HPV16-positive cancers. Study at large: Two HPV16-positive patients' cells yielded candidate HPV-specific clones and common motifs.

Study observations and caveats: Only two HPV16-positive patients supplied the functional HPV-specificity definition. During treatment, candidate HPV-specific clones and E7-related motifs expanded in tumor.

This CDR3 has 15 residues. The V gene end was trimmed by 2 bases and the J gene end by 3 bases; junction bases not matched to a gene: 2. Germline assignment: CDR1 SGHDT and CDR2 YYEEEE. Clones were read by immunoSEQ multiplex PCR, and TCRdb kept only the in-frame ones, dropping some. The table lists 9,500 to 15,000 clones, 60% to 80% of them singletons. The sample was taken from a patient who underwent chemoradiotherapy. The V and J genes are TRBV5-6 and TRBJ2-7, with 13 nucleotides matching TRBD2. The receptor's source is a human donor with HPV-associated anogenital cancer. The CDR3 region is CASSLLAGGFYEQYF. As DNA, the CDR3 is TGTGCCAGCAGCTTACTAGCGGGAGGGTTCTACGAGCAGTACTTC.